One and the same sample provided the 30 T cell receptor beta chains below, sequenced in a study of shared clonotypes between healthy human individuals. Assay: immunoSEQ multiplex PCR; the TCRdb copy retains only in-frame clones and omits some. The profile shows about 2.1 million clones, more than 85% of them singletons. Only CD45RO-negative cells positively selected for CCR7 counted as naive CD8 cells, so terminally differentiated effector memory CD45RA+ cells were excluded. The sequencing input was naive CD8+ T cells from PBMCs. These receptors all come from a man younger than 30 in good health. Some clones in this sample may be carry-over from other donors' samples.

The rearrangement joins TRBV10-2 to TRBJ2-7; TRBD2 matches 7 bases. The ends lost 4 bases at V and 1 base at J; junction bases unmatched: 7. Germline V gene sequence: CDR1 WSHSY, CDR2 SAAADI. The CDR3 covers 15 residues. CDR3: CASSASGNGSYEQYF. CDR3 in DNA: TGCGCCAGCAGTGCGAGCGGGAATGGGTCCTACGAGCAGTACTTC.

The J gene is TRBJ1-1, the V gene TRBV5-8; a possible D gene is TRBD1 (5 bases). This CDR3 is 14 amino acids long. Germline assignment: CDR1 SGHTS and CDR2 YDEGEE. V lost 2 bases to trimming and J lost 5 bases, with 13 bases between them. The CDR3 loop reads CASSFIGARTEAFF. The CDR3 DNA follows: TGTGCCAGCAGCTTTATAGGGGCGCGAACTGAAGCTTTCTTT.

The CDR3 sequence is CASTGGEEFETQYF. CDR3 coding DNA: TGTGCCAGCACAGGGGGCGAGGAGTTTGAGACCCAGTACTTC. The chain uses TRBV5-6 and TRBJ2-5, with 8 bases matching TRBD1. The CDR3 is 14 residues long. V dropped 6 bases and J dropped 5; count of bases not matched to a gene: 9. Germline V lookup: CDR1 SGHDT, CDR2 YYEEEE. The whole variable domain, filled in from reference TRBV5-6 and TRBJ2-5, reads DAGVTQSPTHLIKTRGQQVTLRCSPKSGHDTVSWYQQALGQGPQFIFQYYEEEERQRGNFPDRFSGHQFPNYSSELNVNALLLGDSALYLCASTGGEEFETQYFGPGTRLLVL.

The rearrangement uses TRBV11-2 and TRBJ2-7; D remains ambiguous. The V gene lost 1 base and the J gene lost 4 bases, with 17 bases spanning the gap. The CDR3 is 16 residues long. CDR1 and CDR2 (germline): SGHAT, FQNNGV. Written as DNA, the CDR3 is TGTGCCAGCAGCTTAGGAGGTCTTGGGCTTGGGTACGAGCAGTACTTC. It yields the protein CASSLGGLGLGYEQYF.

In the case of this clone: Other DNA sequences within the sample encode an identical CDR3. The chain employs TRBV20-1 and TRBJ1-1; D gene ambiguous. V was clipped by 2 bases and J by 5 bases, with 6 bases between them. This CDR3 is 11 amino acids long. Germline CDR1 reads DFQATT; CDR2 reads SNEGSKA (reference sequence). The CDR3 DNA sequence: TGCAGTGCTAGAATAGGGACTGAAGCTTTCTTT. Protein product: CSARIGTEAFF.

The V and J genes are TRBV7-2 and TRBJ2-1; 12 nucleotides line up with TRBD1. The germline CDR1 and CDR2 sequences are SGHTA and FQGNSA. The CDR3 extends over 19 amino acids. V trimming: 2 bases; J trimming: 0 bases; junction bases outside the gene matches: 8. CDR3 bases: TGTGCCAGCAGCTTAAGGGGACAGGGGGCTCCAAGCTCCTACAATGAGCAGTTCTTC. Amino acid sequence: CASSLRGQGAPSSYNEQFF.

Points on this clone: Other nucleotide sequences in the sample specify the same CDR3. The J gene is TRBJ1-3, the V gene TRBV7-9; 8 nucleotides match TRBD1. Germline CDR1 and CDR2: SEHNR and FQNEAQ (reference sequence). V lost 3 bases, J lost 4 bases, and 2 bases stayed unmatched. This CDR3 is 14 amino acids long. CDR3 sequence (DNA): TGTGCCAGCAGCTTGACAGGGGCCGGAAACACCATATATTTT. Encoded protein: CASSLTGAGNTIYF.

J is TRBJ2-1 and V is TRBV10-3; 12 bases match TRBD2. Germline V gene lookup returns CDR1 ENHRY and CDR2 SYGVKD. Trimming cost V 2 bases and J 9 bases; bases outside gene matches: 5. The length of the CDR3 is 15 residues. The CDR3 sequence is CAISETSGRLGEQFF. As DNA, the CDR3 is TGTGCCATCAGTGAGACTAGCGGGAGGCTTGGTGAGCAGTTCTTC.

This clone appeared a single time. This chain uses TRBV28 with TRBJ2-5; 9 bases fit TRBD1. CDR1 and CDR2 from the germline V gene are MDHEN and SYDVKM. Trimming took 6 bases from V and 2 from J; bases not matched to a gene: 7. The CDR3 spans 15 residues. The CDR3 protein is CASSPTGGGQETQYF. The CDR3 DNA follows: TGTGCCAGCAGCCCGACAGGGGGTGGGCAAGAGACCCAGTACTTC.

The chain is built from TRBV7-6 and TRBJ2-7, with 9 bases lining up with TRBD2. The CDR3 extends over 16 amino acids. Germline V gives CDR1 SGHVS, CDR2 FNYEAQ. With 1 base clipped from V and 4 bases from J, the junction kept 8 bases outside the gene matches. This CDR3 is CASSLDPGTSTYEQYF. CDR3 coding DNA: TGTGCCAGCAGCTTAGATCCGGGGACTAGCACTTACGAGCAGTACTTC.

The V gene is TRBV11-2, the J gene TRBJ1-2; D is perhaps TRBD1 (6 bases). The germline gives CDR1 SGHAT, CDR2 FQNNGV. CDR3 size: 14 residues. The V end was cut by 5 bases, the J end by 2 bases, with 12 bases between. The CDR3 bases are TGTGCCAGCAGCCCGGGGGGCGGCAACTATGGCTACACCTTC. Its protein is CASSPGGGNYGYTF.

The chain recombines TRBV6-5 with TRBJ2-1; D may be TRBD1 or TRBD2 (5 bases each). This CDR3 is 14 amino acids long. Germline-derived CDR1 and CDR2 are MNHEY and SVGAGI. V lost 0 bases and J lost 8, with 11 bases in between. The CDR3 region has the DNA TGTGCCAGCAGTTACTCCGCCTTGGGGGATGAGCAGTTCTTC. This sequence encodes CASSYSALGDEQFF.

Of note for this clone: The same CDR3 is also encoded by other DNA sequences in this sample. The gene calls are TRBV9 and TRBJ2-7, with D possibly matching TRBD1 (6 bases). Per germline, CDR1 SGDLS and CDR2 YYNGEE. V gave up 2 bases and J gave up 3 bases, with 9 bases separating them. The CDR3 is 13 amino acids. CDR3 coding DNA: TGTGCCAGCAGCGTGGGGGCCAACTACGAGCAGTACTTC. Residues: CASSVGANYEQYF.

The J gene is TRBJ2-1, the V gene TRBV27, with TRBD1 matching over 10 bases. CDR1 and CDR2 (germline): MNHEY, SMNVEV (reference sequence). The CDR3 runs to 15 residues. V shed 0 bases, J shed 7 bases, and the junction held 3 bases outside the gene matches. In nucleotides, the CDR3 is TGTGCCAGCAGTTTATCCGGGACAGGGGTGAATGAGCAGTTCTTC. Translation: CASSLSGTGVNEQFF.

The gene calls are TRBV28 and TRBJ2-7, with D unresolved. V lost 6 bases and J 6 bases, leaving 9 bases between the germline ends. The length of the CDR3 is 11 residues. Germline CDR1 is MDHEN and CDR2 is SYDVKM. CDR3: CASSHLLEQYF. In DNA, the CDR3 is TGTGCCAGCAGCCATCTGCTCGAGCAGTACTTC.

The gene calls are TRBV19 and TRBJ2-3; possibly TRBD2 for D (5 bases). Germline V lookup: CDR1 LNHDA, CDR2 SQIVND (reference sequence). V dropped 0 bases and J dropped 0 bases, with 7 bases sitting between them. The CDR3 covers 15 residues. CDR3: CASSIEGASTDTQYF. Here the CDR3 DNA reads TGTGCCAGTAGTATAGAGGGAGCTAGCACAGATACGCAGTATTTT. The complete variable domain, with remaining parts taken from reference TRBV19 and TRBJ2-3, reads DGGITQSPKYLFRKEGQNVTLSCEQNLNHDAMYWYRQDPGQGLRLIYYSQIVNDFQKGDIAEGYSVSREKKESFPLTVTSAQKNPTAFYLCASSIEGASTDTQYFGPGTRLTVL.

The rearrangement uses TRBV27 and TRBJ1-2; possible D gene TRBD1, 6 bases. CDR1 MNHEY and CDR2 SMNVEV come from the germline V gene (reference sequence). The V and J ends lost 1 base and 4 bases respectively, with 16 bases between them. The CDR3 is 16 residues long. CDR3 nucleotide sequence: TGTGCCAGCAGTTTATATGCGGGGCAGGGGACCTATGGCTACACCTTC. Translated: CASSLYAGQGTYGYTF.

This chain uses TRBV27 with TRBJ1-1; unclear D gene. This CDR3 is built from 12 residues. From germline, CDR1 is MNHEY and CDR2 SMNVEV (reference sequence). V lost 8 bases and J lost 5, with 12 bases in between. The CDR3 DNA reads as TGTGCCAGCTCAGGCCTTTGGACTGAAGCTTTCTTT. The encoded protein is CASSGLWTEAFF.

The chain couples TRBV15 to TRBJ1-4; D possibly corresponds to TRBD1 (6 bases). Trimming cost V 1 base and J 0 bases, with 15 bases left between them. This CDR3 has 18 residues. Germline V gives CDR1 LNHNV, CDR2 YYDKDF (reference sequence). The CDR3 nucleotides are TGTGCCACCAGCAGAGCGCCGTGGACAGTTGCAACTAATGAAAAACTGTTTTTT. This gives the protein CATSRAPWTVATNEKLFF. The whole variable domain, filled in from reference TRBV15 and TRBJ1-4, reads DAMVIQNPRYQVTQFGKPVTLSCSQTLNHNVMYWYQQKSSQAPKLLFHYYDKDFNNEADTPDNFQSRRPNTSFCFLDIRSPGLGDTAMYLCATSRAPWTVATNEKLFFGSGTQLSVL.

The chain couples TRBV7-9 to TRBJ1-1; D is uncertain. Trimming cost V 1 base and J 4 bases, with 10 bases left between them. This CDR3 region has 14 residues. Germline V lookup: CDR1 SEHNR, CDR2 FQNEAQ (reference sequence). CDR3 region: CASSLERRGTEAFF. Written as DNA, the CDR3 is TGTGCCAGCAGCTTAGAACGGAGAGGCACTGAAGCTTTCTTT.

A word on this clone: The same CDR3 arises from other DNA sequences in this sample as well. The chain carries TRBV15 and TRBJ2-2; TRBD1 matches at 9 bases. Germline-derived CDR1 and CDR2 are LNHNV and YYDKDF (reference sequence). V was clipped by 2 bases and J by 3 bases; unmatched bases: 1. The CDR3 spans 15 residues. The CDR3 reads CATSRRQGDTGELFF. CDR3 in DNA: TGTGCCACCAGCAGAAGACAGGGGGACACCGGGGAGCTGTTTTTT.

The genes are TRBV7-9 and TRBJ2-1; 7 nucleotides align to TRBD2. V lost 6 bases and J lost 7; bases outside the gene matches: 12. Germline V gives CDR1 SEHNR, CDR2 FQNEAQ (reference sequence). CDR3 length: 15 amino acids. CDR3 sequence (DNA): TGTGCCAGCAGTGGGAGGGAGGGCAGTACAAATGAGCAGTTCTTC. The encoded protein is CASSGREGSTNEQFF.

The V call is TRBV2, the J call TRBJ1-2; D gene ambiguous. The germline V gene has CDR1 SNHLY and CDR2 FYNNEI. This CDR3 is built from 10 residues. With 6 bases removed from V and 4 bases from J, the gap between germline ends came to 3 bases. For the CDR3, the DNA is TGTGCCAGCAGGTCCTATGGCTACACCTTC. This encodes CASRSYGYTF.

This rearrangement joins TRBV5-6 to TRBJ1-2; TRBD1 aligns across 7 bases. After removal of 4 bases from V and 4 bases from J, the junction contained 1 base not matched to a gene. CDR3 length: 12 residues. Germline V gene sequence: CDR1 SGHDT, CDR2 YYEEEE. The CDR3 sequence: CASSGDSYGYTF. CDR3 bases: TGTGCCAGCAGCGGGGACAGCTATGGCTACACCTTC. Drawing the rest from reference TRBV5-6 and TRBJ1-2, the complete variable domain is DAGVTQSPTHLIKTRGQQVTLRCSPKSGHDTVSWYQQALGQGPQFIFQYYEEEERQRGNFPDRFSGHQFPNYSSELNVNALLLGDSALYLCASSGDSYGYTFGSGTRLTVV.

The chain uses TRBV9 and TRBJ2-5, with 7 bases identical to TRBD2. This CDR3 has 15 residues. With V trimmed by 6 bases and J by 4 bases, 12 bases remained unmatched. Germline V gives CDR1 SGDLS, CDR2 YYNGEE. The CDR3 nucleotides read TGTGCCAGCACCCCTGGGGGAGGGACGGGAGAGACCCAGTACTTC. Translated: CASTPGGGTGETQYF.

This chain uses TRBV28 with TRBJ2-7; maybe TRBD1 (6 bases). Germline-derived CDR1 and CDR2 are MDHEN and SYDVKM. V gave up 6 bases and J gave up 3 bases, with 21 bases separating them. The CDR3 is 16 residues long. This CDR3 is CASSMKQGRLGYEQYF. In DNA form, the CDR3 reads TGTGCCAGCAGCATGAAACAGGGTAGGTTAGGCTACGAGCAGTACTTC.

The chain carries TRBV9 and TRBJ1-5; D is possibly TRBD1 (5 bases). Germline-derived CDR1 and CDR2 are SGDLS and YYNGEE. The V and J ends lost 4 bases and 6 bases respectively, with 17 bases between them. The CDR3 is 15 amino acids. The CDR3 spells CASSPREGKGQPQHF. The CDR3, as DNA: TGTGCCAGCAGCCCCCGGGAGGGGAAAGGTCAGCCCCAGCATTTT.

In regard to this clone: This sample also contains other DNA sequences that code for the same CDR3. The rearrangement links TRBV27 to TRBJ2-2; D is ambiguous. V shed 3 bases and J shed 2 bases, with 7 bases lying between them. The CDR3 covers 14 residues. Per germline, CDR1 MNHEY and CDR2 SMNVEV (reference sequence). CDR3 DNA sequence: TGTGCCAGCAGTTTTTTTAGAAACACCGGGGAGCTGTTTTTT. This translates into CASSFFRNTGELFF.

This clone was recorded a few times. The J gene is TRBJ1-1, the V gene TRBV9; D is uncertain. CDR1 and CDR2 (germline): SGDLS, YYNGEE. V was cut by 6 bases and J by 8 bases, with 17 bases left in between. This CDR3 is 13 amino acids long. The CDR3 sequence: CASTSPKAEEAFF. In nucleotides, the CDR3 is TGTGCCAGCACCAGCCCGAAGGCTGAGGAAGCTTTCTTT.

The genes are TRBV15 and TRBJ2-5; unclear D gene. Germline V CDR1 and CDR2: LNHNV, YYDKDF (reference sequence). The CDR3 spans 12 residues. Between the trimmed V and J ends, which lost 0 bases and 5 bases, there was a span of 4 bases. CDR3 nucleotide sequence: TGTGCCACCAGCAGAGATTCGGAGACCCAGTACTTC. This sequence encodes CATSRDSETQYF.